The 27 T cell receptor beta chains presented below share a single source sample, sequenced in a study of radiotherapy plus CTLA-4 blockade in lung cancer. TCRdb keeps only in-frame clones here, not all; method: immunoSEQ multiplex PCR. The sample yields 40,000 to 55,000 clones, around 77% seen once. This specimen consisted of peripheral blood, obtained from a patient treated with radiotherapy plus ipilimumab. The source is a human donor with non-small cell lung cancer whose response to radiotherapy plus ipilimumab could not be evaluated.

The chain joins TRBV7-2 to TRBJ2-7; the match to TRBD2 covers 7 bases. CDR1 is SGHTA, CDR2 FQGNSA, per germline. This CDR3 is built from 13 residues. V was pared by 5 bases and J by 3 bases, with 4 bases of the junction left unmatched. The CDR3 is CASSPGLNYEQYF. In DNA form, the CDR3 reads TGTGCCAGCAGCCCGGGACTAAACTACGAGCAGTACTTC.

The chain uses TRBV5-5 and TRBJ1-5, with 11 bases identical to TRBD1. The CDR3 loop spans 15 amino acids. V trimming: 4 bases; J trimming: 11 bases; junction bases outside the gene matches: 11. Germline V CDR1 and CDR2: SGHKS, YYEKEE (reference sequence). DNA for the CDR3: TGTGCCAGCAGCAGGGGGGACAGGGGGTTGTCAGCCCAGCATTTT. It translates to CASSRGDRGLSAQHF.

V gene TRBV4-2 combines with J gene TRBJ1-5; no firm D call. The V gene's germline CDR1 is LGHNA and CDR2 YNFKEQ. CDR3 length equals 14 residues. The V and J ends lost 4 bases and 9 bases respectively, with 16 bases between them. The CDR3: CASSPYTSTPPQHF. The CDR3 region has the DNA TGTGCCAGCAGCCCCTATACCTCGACACCGCCCCAGCATTTT.

V gene TRBV5-1 combines with J gene TRBJ2-1, with D possibly matching TRBD2 (6 bases). The CDR3 runs to 16 residues. In germline, CDR1 is SGHRS, CDR2 YFSETQ. Trimming shortened V by 4 bases and J by 3 bases, and 17 bases separated the two germline ends. The CDR3 loop is CASSLDLAGYYNEQFF. The CDR3 DNA is TGCGCCAGCAGCCTGGACTTGGCGGGATACTACAATGAGCAGTTCTTC.

V gene TRBV29-1 combines with J gene TRBJ1-3, with 8 bases aligning to TRBD1. This CDR3 contains 15 residues. The V gene end was trimmed by 1 base and the J gene end by 2 bases; junction bases not matched to a gene: 4. CDR1 and CDR2 (germline): SQVTM, ANQGSEA. The CDR3 DNA follows: TGCAGCGTTGAAGGCCTGGACAGGGCTGGAAACACCATATATTTT. It codes for CSVEGLDRAGNTIYF.

As for this clone: A read error may produce the germline difference seen at one junction end. The chain is built from TRBV27 and TRBJ2-7, with D hard to call. Looked up from germline, CDR1 is MNHEY and CDR2 is SMNVEV (reference sequence). This CDR3 comprises 12 residues. Here the CDR3 reads CAGRAQSNEQYF. The CDR3 DNA reads TGTGCCGGCAGAGCACAGAGTAACGAGCAGTACTTC.

The V and J genes are TRBV28 and TRBJ1-5; 8 positions match TRBD1. V lost 11 bases to trimming and J lost 4 bases; unmatched junction nucleotides: 10. The CDR3 is 14 amino acids. Germline CDR1 and CDR2: MDHEN and SYDVKM. The CDR3 region is CAGTRTGLNQPQHF. The CDR3, as DNA: TGTGCCGGTACTCGGACAGGGCTAAATCAGCCCCAGCATTTT.

J is TRBJ2-1 and V is TRBV6-5, with D unclear. V gave up 6 bases and J gave up 4 bases, with 13 bases separating them. This CDR3 comprises 14 residues. Germline V gene lookup returns CDR1 MNHEY and CDR2 SVGAGI. The CDR3 reads CASSPRERYNEQFF. CDR3 DNA sequence: TGTGCCAGCAGCCCCCGCGAGAGATACAATGAGCAGTTCTTC.

This chain joins TRBV10-3 and TRBJ1-5, with D perhaps matching TRBD1 (5 bases). V shed 3 bases and J shed 8 bases, with 8 bases lying between them. This CDR3 contains 12 residues. Germline-derived CDR1 and CDR2 are ENHRY and SYGVKD. CDR3 residues: CAISDGGKPQHF. CDR3 nucleotide sequence: TGTGCCATCAGTGATGGGGGGAAGCCCCAGCATTTT.

V usage is TRBV4-3 and J usage is TRBJ2-1, with TRBD1 as a possible D gene (6 bases). V dropped 3 bases and J dropped 1 base, with 10 bases sitting between them. The germline gives CDR1 LGHNA, CDR2 YSLEER. The CDR3 extends over 15 amino acids. The DNA of the CDR3 is TGCGCCAGCAGCCAGGACAGAGGATCCTACAATGAGCAGTTCTTC. It yields the protein CASSQDRGSYNEQFF.

J is TRBJ2-4 and V is TRBV11-1, with D perhaps TRBD2 (6 bases). The germline gives CDR1 SGHAT, CDR2 FQDESV (reference sequence). CDR3 length equals 12 residues. Trimming pared 4 bases from V and 10 bases from J, leaving 11 bases between. The CDR3 coding sequence is TGTGCCAGCAGCTCTAGCGAGGGGATTCAGTACTTC. The encoded protein is CASSSSEGIQYF.

The chain couples TRBV5-4 to TRBJ1-1; TRBD1 matches 9 bases. Germline CDR1 reads SGHNT; CDR2 reads YYREEE (reference sequence). This CDR3 has 15 residues. V shed 3 bases and J 5 bases; nucleotides not matched to a gene: 8. CDR3 protein: CASSSGRQGGTEAFF. DNA for the CDR3: TGTGCCAGCAGCTCAGGGAGACAGGGGGGAACTGAAGCTTTCTTT.

The rearrangement uses TRBV7-3 and TRBJ2-3; tentatively, D is TRBD2 (5 bases). Germline-derived CDR1 and CDR2 are SGHTA and FQGTGA. The V gene lost 5 bases and the J gene lost 4 bases, with 7 bases spanning the gap. This CDR3 is built from 12 residues. The CDR3 reads CASSKGADTQYF. CDR3 nucleotides: TGTGCCAGCAGCAAGGGAGCAGATACGCAGTATTTT.

This chain joins TRBV15 and TRBJ1-5; TRBD1 is a possible D gene (5 bases). V dropped 3 bases and J dropped 5 bases, with 14 bases sitting between them. The CDR3 spans 15 residues. Germline loops: CDR1 LNHNV, CDR2 YYDKDF (reference sequence). The CDR3 DNA reads as TGTGCCACCAGCAGGAAGATCAGGGACTATCAGCCCCAGCATTTT. Translation gives CATSRKIRDYQPQHF. Complete variable domain (other parts from reference TRBV15 and TRBJ1-5): DAMVIQNPRYQVTQFGKPVTLSCSQTLNHNVMYWYQQKSSQAPKLLFHYYDKDFNNEADTPDNFQSRRPNTSFCFLDIRSPGLGDTAMYLCATSRKIRDYQPQHFGDGTRLSIL.

The J gene is TRBJ2-3, the V gene TRBV6-5; TRBD1 matches at 7 bases. Germline CDR1 and CDR2: MNHEY and SVGAGI. This CDR3 has 16 residues. Trimming cost V 2 bases and J 3 bases; bases outside gene matches: 8. The CDR3 protein is CASSYRLRQGTDTQYF. The CDR3 DNA follows: TGTGCCAGCAGTTACCGCCTCCGACAGGGTACAGATACGCAGTATTTT.

This clone was detected once. V usage is TRBV5-1 and J usage is TRBJ2-5, with a tentative D call TRBD1 (6 bases). The CDR3 contains 15 residues. V lost 3 bases and J lost 5, with 17 bases in between. Per germline, CDR1 SGHRS and CDR2 YFSETQ. CDR3 DNA: TGCGCCAGCAGCTACCCACCCAGGGGTACGGAGACCCAGTACTTC. Its protein is CASSYPPRGTETQYF.

J is TRBJ1-5 and V is TRBV19, with a possible D match to TRBD1 (5 bases). This CDR3 is built from 17 residues. Trimming took off 5 bases at V and 0 bases at J, with 17 bases between the two ends. The germline gives CDR1 LNHDA, CDR2 SQIVND (reference sequence). In DNA form, the CDR3 reads TGTGCCAGTAGTTGGCCCTCGGGGGGAGGTAGCAATCAGCCCCAGCATTTT. Translation gives CASSWPSGGGSNQPQHF.

The rearrangement links TRBV6-1 to TRBJ1-2, with a tentative D call TRBD1 (6 bases). Between the trimmed V and J ends, which lost 7 bases and 5 bases, there was a span of 20 bases. The CDR3 is 15 residues long. CDR1 MNHNS and CDR2 SASEGT come from the germline V gene. This chain's CDR3 is CASTTMAGAPYGYTF. In DNA form, the CDR3 reads TGTGCCAGCACTACCATGGCAGGGGCGCCATATGGCTACACCTTC.

There are a few counts of this clone. The chain is built from TRBV21-1 and TRBJ1-5; the table's TRBD1 call for D was not verified on the DNA. TRBV21-1 is given as a pseudogene. The CDR3 is 11 residues long. CDR3 nucleotide sequence: TGTGCCAGCAGCAGGGGCCAGCCCCAGCATTTT. This sequence encodes CASSRGQPQHF.

The rearrangement uses TRBV7-9 and TRBJ2-7; 9 bases match TRBD1. The CDR3 sequence is 13 residues long. V dropped 5 bases and J dropped 7; count of bases not matched to a gene: 6. Germline loops: CDR1 SEHNR, CDR2 FQNEAQ (reference sequence). DNA for the CDR3: TGTGCCAGCAGCGGACAGGGGATAGGAGAGCAGTACTTC. Its protein product is CASSGQGIGEQYF. Using reference TRBV7-9 and TRBJ2-7 for the parts outside the CDR3, the full variable domain is DTGVSQNPRHKITKRGQNVTFRCDPISEHNRLYWYRQTLGQGPEFLTYFQNEAQLEKSRLLSDRFSAERPKGSFSTLEIQRTEQGDSAMYLCASSGQGIGEQYFGPGTRLTVT.

V gene TRBV9 combines with J gene TRBJ2-7; 8 bases are shared with TRBD2. V lost 4 bases, J lost 5 bases, and 5 bases stayed unmatched. The CDR3 length is 13 residues. Germline loops: CDR1 SGDLS, CDR2 YYNGEE. The CDR3 loop reads CASSPGGVNEQYF. CDR3 coding DNA: TGTGCCAGCAGCCCCGGGGGGGTTAACGAGCAGTACTTC.

CDR3 in DNA: TGTGCCACGGGGTCCCCCAATCAGCCCCAGCATTTT. Protein product: CATGSPNQPQHF. The J gene is TRBJ1-5, the V gene TRBV6-6; no reliable D call. Trimming took off 10 bases at V and 3 bases at J, with 10 bases between the two ends. Germline CDR1 is MNHNY and CDR2 is SVGAGI (reference sequence). The CDR3 has 12 residues.

This clone was picked up a small number of times. The rearrangement uses TRBV9 and TRBJ1-2; possible D gene TRBD1, 6 bases. This CDR3 is 15 amino acids long. Germline V gives CDR1 SGDLS, CDR2 YYNGEE. V was pared by 6 bases and J by 2 bases, with 17 bases between. Here the CDR3 reads CASTRNRVGNYGYTF. The DNA of the CDR3 is TGTGCCAGCACCCGAAACAGGGTCGGGAACTATGGCTACACCTTC.

This clone has just a few counts. The chain combines TRBV28 with TRBJ1-5, with a possible D match to TRBD1 (5 bases). CDR1 is MDHEN, CDR2 SYDVKM, per germline. This CDR3 comprises 16 residues. Trimming removed 6 bases at V and 2 bases at J, with 17 bases between. The CDR3 region has the DNA TGTGCCAGCAGGACCCCCCGGGGGGGAGGCAATCAGCCCCAGCATTTT. This translates into CASRTPRGGGNQPQHF. The full variable domain, completed using reference TRBV28 and TRBJ1-5, is DVKVTQSSRYLVKRTGEKVFLECVQDMDHENMFWYRQDPGLGLRLIYFSYDVKMKEKGDIPEGYSVSREKKERFSLILESASTNQTSMYLCASRTPRGGGNQPQHFGDGTRLSIL.

This rearrangement joins TRBV5-1 to TRBJ2-5; 10 nucleotides agree with TRBD2. The better agreement between TRBJ2-7 and the DNA end casts doubt on the J call. The CDR3 totals 15 residues. Germline V gives CDR1 SGHRS, CDR2 YFSETQ. CDR3 in amino acids: CASSFSGGTFYEQYF. CDR3 bases: TGCGCCAGCAGCTTTAGCGGGGGGACCTTCTACGAGCAGTACTTC.

The rearrangement uses TRBV28 and TRBJ2-7; D might be TRBD2 (5 bases). The germline gives CDR1 MDHEN, CDR2 SYDVKM. This CDR3 has 15 amino acids. Trimming pared 2 bases from V and 9 bases from J, leaving 20 bases between. The CDR3 sequence is CASSLERTPSRGQYF. The CDR3 DNA reads as TGTGCCAGCAGTTTAGAGAGGACCCCCTCCCGGGGGCAGTACTTC.

The rearrangement uses TRBV6-1 and TRBJ2-7; D is ambiguous. V was pared by 2 bases and J by 3 bases, with 5 bases between. This CDR3 comprises 12 residues. Germline V CDR1 and CDR2: MNHNS, SASEGT. CDR3 in amino acids: CASSEIVYEQYF. CDR3 coding DNA: TGTGCCAGCAGTGAAATAGTCTACGAGCAGTACTTC.